The next 15 T cell receptor beta chains were all read from a single sample in a study of cytomegalovirus exposure and HLA in healthy donors. Amplification used 60 Vbeta primers and 13 Jbeta primers. Assay: immunoSEQ multiplex PCR; the TCRdb copy retains only in-frame clones and omits some. The sample carries just over 150,000 clones, around 80% recorded once. The sequenced sample was PBMCs. These TCRs come from a man aged 45 to 65 in good health and CMV-seropositive.

With regard to this clone: This sample also contains other DNA sequences that code for the same CDR3. J is TRBJ2-3 and V is TRBV19; possibly TRBD1 for D (6 bases). Trimming removed 1 base at V and 4 bases at J, with 12 bases between. The CDR3 is made up of 15 amino acids. The V gene's germline CDR1 is LNHDA and CDR2 SQIVND (reference sequence). For the CDR3, the DNA is TGTGCCAGTAGTATAGCAGGGGCTGGGGCAGATACGCAGTATTTT. It codes for CASSIAGAGADTQYF.

The chain couples TRBV5-1 to TRBJ2-7, with a weak D call TRBD2 (6 bases). Trimming stripped 4 bases from V and 5 bases from J, with 16 bases between. This CDR3 has 14 residues. Germline lookup yields CDR1 SGHRS and CDR2 YFSETQ. CDR3 protein: CASSLGAGPDEQYV. The CDR3 bases are TGCGCCAGCAGCCTAGGAGCGGGCCCTGACGAGCAGTACGTC.

J is TRBJ2-7 and V is TRBV2, with a tentative D call TRBD1 (5 bases). Trimming pared 0 bases from V and 0 bases from J, leaving 15 bases between. The germline gives CDR1 SNHLY, CDR2 FYNNEI. The CDR3 spans 17 residues. DNA of the CDR3: TGTGCCAGCAGTGAAGCCTTGCGGACATCGAGCTCCTACGAGCAGTACTTC. Residues: CASSEALRTSSSYEQYF.

This chain links TRBV10-3 with TRBJ1-1; tentative D call: TRBD1 (5 bases). The CDR3 loop spans 16 amino acids. Germline-derived CDR1 and CDR2 are ENHRY and SYGVKD. The V end lost 6 bases, the J end lost 4 bases, and 21 bases lay between the germline ends. CDR3 in DNA: TGTGCCATCAGGGACATAGACCAGCCTCGGAGCACTGAAGCTTTCTTT. Translation gives CAIRDIDQPRSTEAFF.

This chain links TRBV7-3 with TRBJ2-5, with 9 bases matching TRBD2. The CDR3 spans 15 residues. Germline V gives CDR1 SGHTA, CDR2 FQGTGA. The J segment lost 4 bases and the V segment lost 4 bases, leaving 7 bases of the junction unmatched. The CDR3 DNA follows: TGTGCCAGCAGCTGGGGGCGTAGCGGGAGAGAGACCCAGTACTTC. This translates into CASSWGRSGRETQYF.

About this clone itself: A junction boundary mismatches the germline segment, possibly from a read error. The DNA for the CDR3 is TGTTCCAGCAGCTCGTCCCGGGACAGTGGCTACACCTTC. This gives the protein CSSSSSRDSGYTF. V usage is TRBV7-9 and J usage is TRBJ1-2, with 7 bases aligning to TRBD1. This CDR3 has 13 amino acids. Germline V gives CDR1 SEHNR, CDR2 FQNEAQ (reference sequence).

This clone has a handful of counts. The gene calls are TRBV2 and TRBJ2-2, with 7 bases matching TRBD1. The CDR3 sequence is 15 residues long. J lost 6 bases, V lost 10 bases, and 14 bases had no gene match. The germline gives CDR1 SNHLY, CDR2 FYNNEI. The CDR3 coding sequence is TGTGCCACTACTGACAGGGCCCTAGACGCCGGGGAGCTGTTTTTT. This sequence encodes CATTDRALDAGELFF.

The CDR3 is CASSPGLDNEKLFF. The CDR3 DNA reads TGTGCCAGCAGCCCGGGACTGGATAATGAAAAACTGTTTTTT. The chain joins TRBV13 to TRBJ1-4, with D possibly TRBD1 on 5 matching bases. Per germline, CDR1 PRHDT and CDR2 FYEKMQ (reference sequence). The CDR3 has 14 amino acids. Trimming removed 5 bases at V and 4 bases at J, with 11 bases between.

V gene TRBV5-1 combines with J gene TRBJ2-1; TRBD2 matches at 15 bases. Germline V gene lookup returns CDR1 SGHRS and CDR2 YFSETQ. The CDR3 length is 20 residues. The junction had 14 bases not matched to a gene; V was cut back by 4 bases and J by 3 bases. CDR3 protein: CASSPVGGQGLAGGYNEQFF. CDR3 in DNA: TGCGCCAGCAGCCCGGTGGGGGGGCAGGGACTAGCGGGGGGCTACAATGAGCAGTTCTTC.

In nucleotides, the CDR3 is TGTGCCAGCAGCTTAGATGGGACAGAGCAAGAGACCCAGTACTTC. Amino acid sequence: CASSLDGTEQETQYF. V usage is TRBV11-3 and J usage is TRBJ2-5, with 7 positions matching TRBD1. Germline V gene lookup returns CDR1 SGHNT and CDR2 YENEEA. The CDR3 is made up of 15 amino acids. The junction had 3 bases not matched to a gene; V was cut back by 0 bases and J by 2 bases.

The chain couples TRBV4-1 to TRBJ2-7; possible D gene TRBD2, 6 bases. Trimming removed 1 base from V and 2 bases from J, with 12 bases in between. Germline CDR1 is MGHRA and CDR2 is YSYEKL. The CDR3 is 15 residues long. CDR3 bases: TGCGCCAGCAGCCAAGTGCGGGGAAGAACCTACGAGCAGTACTTC. Its translation is CASSQVRGRTYEQYF.

This chain joins TRBV7-6 and TRBJ2-5; 8 nucleotides line up with TRBD2. The CDR3 consists of 16 residues. Germline V gene sequence: CDR1 SGHVS, CDR2 FNYEAQ. After removal of 5 bases from V and 4 bases from J, the junction contained 12 bases not matched to a gene. The CDR3 DNA is TGTGCCAGCAGCGACATTAGCGGGAAATATGTAGAGACCCAGTACTTC. Translated, it gives CASSDISGKYVETQYF.

The rearrangement links TRBV6-1 to TRBJ2-3; D not certain. V lost 6 bases and J lost 2, with 12 bases in between. CDR3 length: 14 amino acids. Germline CDR1 MNHNS, CDR2 SASEGT. CDR3 nucleotides: TGTGCCAGCAGAGGCCTAGATTACACAGATACGCAGTATTTT. Its protein product is CASRGLDYTDTQYF.

In this sample, this clone turned up once. In DNA form, the CDR3 reads TGTGCCAGCAGTTACTCCCCGGGGACTGCTCTTGAGCAGTACGTC. Translation: CASSYSPGTALEQYV. This chain links TRBV6-6 with TRBJ2-7; D may be TRBD2 (6 bases). Germline lookup yields CDR1 MNHNY and CDR2 SVGAGI (reference sequence). Between the trimmed V and J ends, which lost 0 bases and 7 bases, there was a span of 16 bases. The length of the CDR3 is 15 residues.

CDR3 in amino acids: CASSPGTPNTGELFF. The CDR3, as DNA: TGTGCCAGCTCACCAGGGACACCGAACACCGGGGAGCTGTTTTTT. The chain couples TRBV18 to TRBJ2-2, with D possibly TRBD1 on 6 matching bases. V was shortened by 2 bases and J by 0 bases, with 7 bases between the two germline ends. CDR1 is KGHSH, CDR2 LQKENI, per germline. The CDR3 has 15 amino acids.